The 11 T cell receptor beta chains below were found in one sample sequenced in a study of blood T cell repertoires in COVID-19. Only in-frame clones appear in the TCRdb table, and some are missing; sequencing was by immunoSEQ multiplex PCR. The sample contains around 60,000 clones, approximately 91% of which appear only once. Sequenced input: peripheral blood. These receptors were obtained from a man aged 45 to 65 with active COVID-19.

CDR3 residues: CASSPAEGSFPRRHTEAFF. The CDR3 DNA sequence: TGTGCCAGCAGCCCCGCGGAGGGCAGCTTCCCTCGACGGCACACTGAAGCTTTCTTT. This chain links TRBV7-9 with TRBJ1-1; no reliable D call. V lost 5 bases and J 3 bases, leaving 28 bases between the germline ends. CDR1 and CDR2 (germline): SEHNR, FQNEAQ (reference sequence). This CDR3 contains 19 residues.

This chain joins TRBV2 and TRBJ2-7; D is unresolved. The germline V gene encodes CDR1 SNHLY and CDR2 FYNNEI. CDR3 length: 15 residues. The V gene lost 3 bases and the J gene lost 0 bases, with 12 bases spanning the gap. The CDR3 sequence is CASSDRRLSSYEQYF. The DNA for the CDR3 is TGTGCCAGCAGTGATCGGAGATTGAGCTCCTACGAGCAGTACTTC.

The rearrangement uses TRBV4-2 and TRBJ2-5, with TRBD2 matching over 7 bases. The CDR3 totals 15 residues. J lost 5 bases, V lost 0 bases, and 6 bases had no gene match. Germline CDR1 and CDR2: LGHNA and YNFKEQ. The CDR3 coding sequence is TGTGCCAGCAGCCAAGACCGCAGGGAGGGGGAGACCCAGTACTTC. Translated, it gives CASSQDRREGETQYF.

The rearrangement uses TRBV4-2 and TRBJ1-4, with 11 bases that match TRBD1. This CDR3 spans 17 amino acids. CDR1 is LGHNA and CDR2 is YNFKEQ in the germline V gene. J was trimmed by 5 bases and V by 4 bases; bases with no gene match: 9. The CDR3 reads CASSPGQGALGNEKLFF. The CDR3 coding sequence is TGTGCCAGCAGCCCTGGACAGGGGGCTCTGGGGAATGAAAAACTGTTTTTT.

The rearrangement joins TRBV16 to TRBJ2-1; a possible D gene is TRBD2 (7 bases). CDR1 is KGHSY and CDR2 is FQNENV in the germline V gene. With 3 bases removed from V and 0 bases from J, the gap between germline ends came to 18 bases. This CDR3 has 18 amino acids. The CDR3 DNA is TGTGCCAGCAGCCACCGAACGTTGGGGGGGCGCTCCTACAATGAGCAGTTCTTC. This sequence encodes CASSHRTLGGRSYNEQFF.

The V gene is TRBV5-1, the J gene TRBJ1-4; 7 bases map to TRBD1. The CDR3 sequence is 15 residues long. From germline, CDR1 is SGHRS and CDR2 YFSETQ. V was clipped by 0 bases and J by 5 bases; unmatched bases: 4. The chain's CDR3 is CASSLAGTENEKLFF. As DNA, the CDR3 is TGCGCCAGCAGCTTGGCCGGGACAGAAAATGAAAAACTGTTTTTT.

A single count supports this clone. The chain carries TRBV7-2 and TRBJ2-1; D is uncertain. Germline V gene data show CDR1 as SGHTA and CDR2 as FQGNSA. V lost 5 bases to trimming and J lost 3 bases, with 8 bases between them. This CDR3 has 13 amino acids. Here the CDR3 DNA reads TGTGCCAGCAGCCCCCGACTCTACAATGAGCAGTTCTTC. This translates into CASSPRLYNEQFF.

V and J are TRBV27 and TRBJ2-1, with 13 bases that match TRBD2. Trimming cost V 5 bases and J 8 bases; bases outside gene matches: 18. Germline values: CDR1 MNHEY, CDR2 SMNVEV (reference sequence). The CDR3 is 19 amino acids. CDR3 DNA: TGTGCCAGCAGTCCCCTAGAACGGACTAGCGGGGGCCGTGGGGATGAGCAGTTCTTC. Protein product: CASSPLERTSGGRGDEQFF.

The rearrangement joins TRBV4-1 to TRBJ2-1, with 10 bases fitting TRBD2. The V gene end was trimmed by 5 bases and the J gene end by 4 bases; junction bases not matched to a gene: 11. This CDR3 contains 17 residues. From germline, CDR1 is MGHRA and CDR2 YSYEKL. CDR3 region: CASSSQKAGGRYNEQFF. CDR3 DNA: TGCGCCAGCAGCTCCCAAAAAGCGGGGGGGCGATACAATGAGCAGTTCTTC.

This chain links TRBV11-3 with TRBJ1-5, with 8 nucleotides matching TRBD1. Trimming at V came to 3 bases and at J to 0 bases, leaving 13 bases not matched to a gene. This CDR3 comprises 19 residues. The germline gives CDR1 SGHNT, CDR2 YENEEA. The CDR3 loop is CASSLPTWDRRDSNQPQHF. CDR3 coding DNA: TGTGCCAGCAGCTTGCCAACCTGGGACAGGAGAGATAGCAATCAGCCCCAGCATTTT. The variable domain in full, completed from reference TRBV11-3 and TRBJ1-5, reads EAGVVQSPRYKIIEKKQPVAFWCNPISGHNTLYWYLQNLGQGPELLIRYENEEAVDDSQLPKDRFSAERLKGVDSTLKIQPAELGDSAVYLCASSLPTWDRRDSNQPQHFGDGTRLSIL.

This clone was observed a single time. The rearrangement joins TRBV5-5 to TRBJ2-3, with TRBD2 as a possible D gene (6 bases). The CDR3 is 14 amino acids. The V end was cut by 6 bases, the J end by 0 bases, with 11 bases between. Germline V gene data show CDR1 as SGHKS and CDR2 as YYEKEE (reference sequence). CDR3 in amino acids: CASTSGVSTDTQYF. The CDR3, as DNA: TGTGCCAGCACATCGGGGGTTAGCACAGATACGCAGTATTTT. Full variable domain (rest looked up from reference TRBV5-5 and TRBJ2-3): DAGVTQSPTHLIKTRGQQVTLRCSPISGHKSVSWYQQVLGQGPQFIFQYYEKEERGRGNFPDRFSARQFPNYSSELNVNALLLGDSALYLCASTSGVSTDTQYFGPGTRLTVL.